Sequencing of this TCR beta chain was carried out in a study of cytomegalovirus exposure and HLA in healthy donors. Researchers ran the PCR with 60 Vbeta and 13 Jbeta primers. Here immunoSEQ multiplex PCR was the method, and the copy in TCRdb shows in-frame clones only, minus some. The table has roughly 130,000 clones, 74% seen once. Germline trimming cut 7 bases from V and 11 bases from J; bases unmatched to any gene: 11. Per the germline V gene, CDR1 is SQVTM and CDR2 is ANQGSEA. The CDR3 has 12 residues. Sequenced sample: PBMCs. V and J are TRBV29-1 and TRBJ1-1; TRBD1 agrees at 9 bases. The receptor was derived from a woman aged 45-65 years in good health and CMV-seropositive. CDR3 sequence (DNA): TGCAGCGCTGTACTAACAGGGGGCTCGGCTTTCTTT. It is translated as CSAVLTGGSAFF.